One sample yielded the 3 T cell receptor beta chains listed below, sequenced in a study of T cell responses to AZD1222 COVID-19 vaccine (dated by TCRdb to the early 2020s). Library preparation used the immunoSEQ multiplex PCR assay. TCRdb holds this immuneACCESS table with in-frame rearrangements only. Some clones are missing; in checked studies, unresolved V genes explain under half, and the rest has no known cause. The sample table lists fewer than 150,000 clones, over 75% of them with a count of one. Of the sample, around 3.6% is held by the ten largest clones. The time point label here, explained by the study, means: baseline before first vaccination. The sample here was peripheral blood, taken on day 0 of AZD1222 vaccination. All receptors derive from an adult in good health.

V usage is TRBV29-1 and J usage is TRBJ2-7; TRBD2 might be the D (5 bases). This CDR3 comprises 13 residues. Trimming took off 4 bases at V and 0 bases at J, with 10 bases between the two ends. The germline gives CDR1 SQVTM, CDR2 ANQGSEA. CDR3 sequence (DNA): TGCAGCGTTGGGCGGGCCCCCTCCTACGAGCAGTACTTC. It translates to CSVGRAPSYEQYF.

CDR3 sequence reads: CASSLGRGSNQPQHF. CDR3 in DNA: TGTGCCAGCTCCCTGGGGAGGGGGTCGAATCAGCCCCAGCATTTT. J is TRBJ1-5 and V is TRBV18; weak D call: TRBD1 (6 bases). V lost 6 bases and J lost 4, with 16 bases in between. Germline assignment: CDR1 KGHSH and CDR2 LQKENI. This CDR3 has 15 residues.

The chain links TRBV7-9 to TRBJ1-1, with 9 positions matching TRBD1. Unmatched junction bases numbered 12, after V lost 5 bases and J lost 8 bases. CDR1 is SEHNR and CDR2 is FQNEAQ in the germline V gene (reference sequence). The CDR3 contains 15 residues. The CDR3 nucleotides read TGTGCCAGCAGCCTACTAACCGGGACAGGGACGGAAGCTTTCTTT. Residues: CASSLLTGTGTEAFF.